This TCR beta chain was retrieved from a study of pediatric ulcerative colitis. The repertoire was sequenced with immunoSEQ multiplex PCR; TCRdb's copy has only in-frame clones and lacks some. The sample lists more than 15,000 clones, about two thirds occurring once. The ends were cut back, 4 bases at V and 6 bases at J, with 7 bases in the middle. This CDR3 has 12 residues. Per germline, CDR1 KGHSH and CDR2 LQKENI. One to two pinch biopsies were taken from the rectum during colonoscopy. Before the diagnostic colonoscopy, ulcerative colitis patients were free of immunosuppressive medication. In the case of this clone: The antigen remains undetermined.

Study-wide results and limits: Rectal repertoires separated controls, mild-moderate and acute severe colitis.

This TCR came from a girl aged 5-17 years with moderate ulcerative colitis. The sequenced material came from gut tissue. The chain carries TRBV18 and TRBJ1-3, with D possibly TRBD1 on 5 matching bases. The CDR3 sequence is CASSRDANTIYF. The CDR3 DNA sequence: TGTGCCAGCTCACGGGACGCAAACACCATATATTTT.